The present entry profiles one T cell receptor (beta chain) with its context. This entry is derived from a study of shared clonotypes between healthy human individuals. Naive CD8 isolation took CD45RO-negative cells positively selected for CCR7 and excluded terminally differentiated effector memory CD45RA+ cells. The repertoire was sequenced with immunoSEQ multiplex PCR; TCRdb's copy has only in-frame clones and lacks some. In the table there are 1.5 million to 2.5 million clones, about 95% of which are singletons. Trimming pared 0 bases from V and 2 bases from J, leaving 14 bases between. This CDR3 contains 17 residues. In germline, CDR1 is MGHRA, CDR2 YSYEKL.

This chain connects TRBV4-1 to TRBJ2-1; TRBD1 might be the D (5 bases). This TCR was recovered from a man aged 18 to 29 in good health. Sequences were obtained from naive CD8+ T cells sorted from blood. As DNA, the CDR3 is TGCGCCAGCAGCCAAGATGGTCGGCCAGGGCCCTACAATGAGCAGTTCTTC. It translates to CASSQDGRPGPYNEQFF.